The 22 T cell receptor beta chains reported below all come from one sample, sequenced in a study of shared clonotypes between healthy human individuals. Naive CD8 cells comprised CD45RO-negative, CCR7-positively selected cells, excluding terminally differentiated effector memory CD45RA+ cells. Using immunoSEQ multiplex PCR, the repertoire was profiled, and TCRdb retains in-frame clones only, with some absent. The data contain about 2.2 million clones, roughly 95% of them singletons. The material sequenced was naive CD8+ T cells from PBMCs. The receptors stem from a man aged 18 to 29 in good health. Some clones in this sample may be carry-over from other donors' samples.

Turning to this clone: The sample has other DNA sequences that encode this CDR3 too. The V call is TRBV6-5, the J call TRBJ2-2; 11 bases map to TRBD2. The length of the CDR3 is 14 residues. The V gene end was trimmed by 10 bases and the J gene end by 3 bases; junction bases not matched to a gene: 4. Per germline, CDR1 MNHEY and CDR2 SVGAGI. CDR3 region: CATGTSGYTGELFF. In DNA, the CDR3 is TGTGCCACGGGGACTAGCGGATACACCGGGGAGCTGTTTTTT.

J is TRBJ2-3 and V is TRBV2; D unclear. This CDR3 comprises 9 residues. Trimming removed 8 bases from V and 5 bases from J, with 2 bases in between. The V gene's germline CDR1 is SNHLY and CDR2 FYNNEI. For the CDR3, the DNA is TGTGCCAGCCGAGATACGCAGTATTTT. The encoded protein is CASRDTQYF.

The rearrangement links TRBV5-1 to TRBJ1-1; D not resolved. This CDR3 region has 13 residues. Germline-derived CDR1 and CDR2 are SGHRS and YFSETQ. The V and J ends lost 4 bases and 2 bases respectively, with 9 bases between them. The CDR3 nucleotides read TGCGCCAGCAGCATGGTGCGTAACACTGAAGCTTTCTTT. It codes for CASSMVRNTEAFF.

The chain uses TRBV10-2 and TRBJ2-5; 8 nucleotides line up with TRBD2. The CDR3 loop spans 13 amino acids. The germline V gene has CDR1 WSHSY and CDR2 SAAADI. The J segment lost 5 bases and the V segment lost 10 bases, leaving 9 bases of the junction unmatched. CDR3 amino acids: CATGGAAVETQYF. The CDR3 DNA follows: TGCGCCACCGGGGGGGCGGCGGTCGAGACCCAGTACTTC.

The CDR3 loop reads CASSLETGVGRSNQPQHF. The DNA for the CDR3 is TGTGCCAGCAGCTTAGAAACCGGGGTGGGCCGGAGCAATCAGCCCCAGCATTTT. This chain connects TRBV7-9 to TRBJ1-5; D remains ambiguous. This CDR3 has 18 amino acids. With 1 base removed from V and 1 base from J, the gap between germline ends came to 17 bases. Per germline, CDR1 SEHNR and CDR2 FQNEAQ (reference sequence).

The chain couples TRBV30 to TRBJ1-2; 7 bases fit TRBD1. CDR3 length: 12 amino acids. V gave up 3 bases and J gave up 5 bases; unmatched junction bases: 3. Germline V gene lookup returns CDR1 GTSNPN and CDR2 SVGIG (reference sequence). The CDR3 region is CAWSPRGYGYTF. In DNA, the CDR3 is TGTGCCTGGAGCCCCAGGGGGTATGGCTACACCTTC. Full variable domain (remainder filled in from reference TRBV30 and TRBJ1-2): SQTIHQWPATLVQPVGSPLSLECTVEGTSNPNLYWYRQAAGRGLQLLFYSVGIGQISSEVPQNLSASRPQDRQFILSSKKLLLSDSGFYLCAWSPRGYGYTFGSGTRLTVV.

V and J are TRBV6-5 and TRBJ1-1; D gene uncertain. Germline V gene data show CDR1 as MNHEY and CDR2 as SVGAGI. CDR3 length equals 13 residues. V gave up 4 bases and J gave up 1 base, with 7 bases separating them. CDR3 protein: CASSLIQNTEAFF. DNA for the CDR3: TGTGCCAGCAGTTTAATACAGAACACTGAAGCTTTCTTT.

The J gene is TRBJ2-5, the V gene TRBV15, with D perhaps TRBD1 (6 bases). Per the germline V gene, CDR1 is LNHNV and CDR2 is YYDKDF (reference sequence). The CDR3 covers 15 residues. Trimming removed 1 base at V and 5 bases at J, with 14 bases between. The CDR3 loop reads CATSRGDNLRETQYF. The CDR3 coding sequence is TGTGCCACCAGCAGAGGGGACAACCTCCGGGAGACCCAGTACTTC.

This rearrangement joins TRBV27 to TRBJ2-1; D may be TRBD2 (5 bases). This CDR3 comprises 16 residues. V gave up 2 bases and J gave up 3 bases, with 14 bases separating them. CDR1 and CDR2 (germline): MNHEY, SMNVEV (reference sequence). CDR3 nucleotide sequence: TGTGCCAGCAGTTTAGCTCTAGCCGGAGTCTACAATGAGCAGTTCTTC. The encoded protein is CASSLALAGVYNEQFF.

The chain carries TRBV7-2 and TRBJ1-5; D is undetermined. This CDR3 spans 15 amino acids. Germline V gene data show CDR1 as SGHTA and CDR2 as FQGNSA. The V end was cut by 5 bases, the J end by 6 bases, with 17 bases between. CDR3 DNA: TGTGCCAGCAGCACCCTGACAAGGCTGAGTCAGCCCCAGCATTTT. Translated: CASSTLTRLSQPQHF.

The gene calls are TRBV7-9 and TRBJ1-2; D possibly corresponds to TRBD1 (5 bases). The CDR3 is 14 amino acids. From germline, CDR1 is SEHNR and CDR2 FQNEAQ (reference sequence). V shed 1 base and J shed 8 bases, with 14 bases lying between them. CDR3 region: CASSLVGQYSGYTF. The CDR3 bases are TGTGCCAGCAGCTTAGTGGGGCAGTACAGCGGCTACACCTTC.

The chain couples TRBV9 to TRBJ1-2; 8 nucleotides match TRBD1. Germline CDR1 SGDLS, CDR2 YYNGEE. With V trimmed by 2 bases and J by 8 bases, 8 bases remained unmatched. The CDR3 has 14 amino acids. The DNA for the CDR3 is TGTGCCAGCAGCGTTGGACAGGGTTACCAGGGCTACACCTTC. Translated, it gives CASSVGQGYQGYTF.

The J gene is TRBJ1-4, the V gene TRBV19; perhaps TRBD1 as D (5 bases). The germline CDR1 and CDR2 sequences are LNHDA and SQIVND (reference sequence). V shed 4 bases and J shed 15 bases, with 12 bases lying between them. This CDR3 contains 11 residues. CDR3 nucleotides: TGTGCCAGTAGTACGGGACGGGGGGTGTTTTTT. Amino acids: CASSTGRGVFF.

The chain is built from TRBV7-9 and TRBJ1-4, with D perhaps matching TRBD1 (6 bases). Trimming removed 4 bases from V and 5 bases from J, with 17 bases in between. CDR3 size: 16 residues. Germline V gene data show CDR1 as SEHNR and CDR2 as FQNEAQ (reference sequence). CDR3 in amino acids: CASSYIPDSLNEKLFF. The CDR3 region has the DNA TGTGCCAGCAGCTACATACCGGACAGCCTAAATGAAAAACTGTTTTTT.

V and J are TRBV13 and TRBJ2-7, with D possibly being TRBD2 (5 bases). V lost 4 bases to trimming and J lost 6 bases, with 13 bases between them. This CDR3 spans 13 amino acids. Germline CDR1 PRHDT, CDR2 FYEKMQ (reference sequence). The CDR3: CASSSLPRGEQYF. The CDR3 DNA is TGTGCCAGCAGCTCCCTCCCCCGGGGCGAGCAGTACTTC.

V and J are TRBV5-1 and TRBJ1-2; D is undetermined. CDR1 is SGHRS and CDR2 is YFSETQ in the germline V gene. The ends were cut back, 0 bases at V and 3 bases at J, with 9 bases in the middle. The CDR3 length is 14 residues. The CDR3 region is CASSLAQVDYGYTF. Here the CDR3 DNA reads TGCGCCAGCAGCTTGGCCCAGGTCGACTATGGCTACACCTTC.

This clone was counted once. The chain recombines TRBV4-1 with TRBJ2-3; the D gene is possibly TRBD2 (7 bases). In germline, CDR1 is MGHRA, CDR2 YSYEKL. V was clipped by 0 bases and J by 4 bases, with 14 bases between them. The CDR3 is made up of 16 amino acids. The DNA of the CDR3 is TGCGCCAGCAGCCAAGATCTGCGGGGGCACCCAGATACGCAGTATTTT. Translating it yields CASSQDLRGHPDTQYF.

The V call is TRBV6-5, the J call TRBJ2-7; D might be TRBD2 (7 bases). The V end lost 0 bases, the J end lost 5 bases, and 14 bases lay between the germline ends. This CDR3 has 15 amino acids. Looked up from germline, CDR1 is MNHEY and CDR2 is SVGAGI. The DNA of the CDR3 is TGTGCCAGCAGTTACTCGAGGGGGGGATCACACGAGCAGTACTTC. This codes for CASSYSRGGSHEQYF.

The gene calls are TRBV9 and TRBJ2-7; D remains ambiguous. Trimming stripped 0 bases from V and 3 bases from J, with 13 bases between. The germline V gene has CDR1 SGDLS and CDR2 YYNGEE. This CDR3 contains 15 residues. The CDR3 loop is CASSVGGGSLYEQYF. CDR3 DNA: TGTGCCAGCAGCGTAGGCGGCGGATCACTCTACGAGCAGTACTTC.

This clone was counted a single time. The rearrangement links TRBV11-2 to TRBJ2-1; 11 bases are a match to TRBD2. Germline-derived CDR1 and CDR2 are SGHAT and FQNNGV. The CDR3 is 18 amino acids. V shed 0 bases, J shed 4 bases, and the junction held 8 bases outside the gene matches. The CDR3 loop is CASSLDRLAGGPYNEQFF. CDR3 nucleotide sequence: TGTGCCAGCAGCTTAGACCGCCTAGCGGGAGGCCCGTACAATGAGCAGTTCTTC.

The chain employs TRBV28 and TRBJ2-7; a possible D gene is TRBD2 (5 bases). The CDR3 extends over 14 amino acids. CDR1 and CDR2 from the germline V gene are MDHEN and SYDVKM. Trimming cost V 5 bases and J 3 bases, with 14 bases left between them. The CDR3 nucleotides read TGTGCCAGCAGTCCCCCGGGGTTTGGCTACGAGCAGTACTTC. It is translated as CASSPPGFGYEQYF.

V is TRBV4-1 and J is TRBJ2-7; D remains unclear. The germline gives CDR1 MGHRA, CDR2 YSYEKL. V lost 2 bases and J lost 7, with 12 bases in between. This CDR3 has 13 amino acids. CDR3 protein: CASSQRLGREQYF. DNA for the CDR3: TGCGCCAGCAGCCAAAGGCTAGGAAGGGAGCAGTACTTC.